This TCR beta chain originates from a study of vaccination effects on CD4 cells after COVID-19. In regard to this clone: Its cognate antigen is unknown.

The CDR3 has 18 amino acids. After removal of 5 bases from V and 7 bases from J, the junction contained 19 bases not matched to a gene. Per the germline V gene, CDR1 is LNHDA and CDR2 is SQIVND (reference sequence). The assay was immunoSEQ multiplex PCR, and TCRdb's table has in-frame clones only and misses some. Of about 79,000 clones in the sample, about 74% are singletons; the top ten hold 1.5% to 2%. Antigen-specific CD4+ T cells expanded by the ViraFEST assay with viral peptide pools were then sequenced. Following a roughly ten-day culture, CD4+ T cells were purified. People in the vaccine group had not been infected with SARS-CoV-2 before, and their nucleocapsid antibodies were negative.

Sequencing was performed on CD4+ T cells from PBMCs cultured with HCoV-229E spike peptides, taken before COVID-19 vaccination. This chain uses TRBV19 with TRBJ2-1; TRBD1 agrees at 8 bases. The clonotype was recovered from a human donor who received a COVID-19 vaccine. CDR3 nucleotides: TGTGCCAGTAGTTCCCGCGGTATCCGTCAGGGGGCCACGAATGAGCAGTTCTTC. Translating gives CASSSRGIRQGATNEQFF.